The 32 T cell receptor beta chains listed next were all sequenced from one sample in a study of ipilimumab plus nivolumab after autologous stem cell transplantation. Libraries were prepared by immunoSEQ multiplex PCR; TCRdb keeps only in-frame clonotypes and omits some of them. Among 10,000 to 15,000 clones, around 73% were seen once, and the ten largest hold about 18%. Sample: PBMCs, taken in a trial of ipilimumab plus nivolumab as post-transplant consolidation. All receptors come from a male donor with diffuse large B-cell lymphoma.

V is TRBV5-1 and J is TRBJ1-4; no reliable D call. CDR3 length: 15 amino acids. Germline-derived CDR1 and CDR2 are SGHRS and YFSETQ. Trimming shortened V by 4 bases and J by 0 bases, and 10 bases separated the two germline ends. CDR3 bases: TGCGCCAGCAGCCCCCAACGCTCAACTAATGAAAAACTGTTTTTT. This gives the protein CASSPQRSTNEKLFF.

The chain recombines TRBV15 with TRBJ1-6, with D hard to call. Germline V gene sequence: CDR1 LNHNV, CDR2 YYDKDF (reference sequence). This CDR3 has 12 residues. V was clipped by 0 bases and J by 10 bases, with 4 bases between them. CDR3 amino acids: CATSRETSPLHF. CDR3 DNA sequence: TGTGCCACCAGCAGAGAGACCTCACCCCTCCACTTT.

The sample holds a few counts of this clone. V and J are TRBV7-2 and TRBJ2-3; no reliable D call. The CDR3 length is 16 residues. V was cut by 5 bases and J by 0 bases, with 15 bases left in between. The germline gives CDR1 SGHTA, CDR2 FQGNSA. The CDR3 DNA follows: TGTGCCAGCAGCCCTCTCGCGGACGCTAGCACAGATACGCAGTATTTT. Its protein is CASSPLADASTDTQYF.

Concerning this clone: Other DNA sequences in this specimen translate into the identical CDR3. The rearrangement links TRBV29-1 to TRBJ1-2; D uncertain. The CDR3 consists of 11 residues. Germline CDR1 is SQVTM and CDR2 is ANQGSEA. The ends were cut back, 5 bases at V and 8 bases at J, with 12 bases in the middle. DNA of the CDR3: TGCAGCGTTTCCCCTCTCGGCGGCTACACCTTC. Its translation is CSVSPLGGYTF.

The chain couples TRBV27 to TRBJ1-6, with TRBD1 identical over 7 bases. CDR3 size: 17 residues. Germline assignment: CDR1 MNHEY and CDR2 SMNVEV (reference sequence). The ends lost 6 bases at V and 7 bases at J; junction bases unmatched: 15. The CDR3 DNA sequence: TGTGCCAGCAGCCTAAAGACCCTACGGGACAGCAATTCACCCCTCCACTTT. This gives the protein CASSLKTLRDSNSPLHF.

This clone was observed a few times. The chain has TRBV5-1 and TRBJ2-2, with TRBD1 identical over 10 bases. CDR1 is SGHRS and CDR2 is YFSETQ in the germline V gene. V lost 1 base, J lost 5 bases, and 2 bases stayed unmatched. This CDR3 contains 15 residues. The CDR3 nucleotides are TGCGCCAGCAGCTTGATGGGACAGGGGACCGGGGAGCTGTTTTTT. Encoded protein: CASSLMGQGTGELFF.

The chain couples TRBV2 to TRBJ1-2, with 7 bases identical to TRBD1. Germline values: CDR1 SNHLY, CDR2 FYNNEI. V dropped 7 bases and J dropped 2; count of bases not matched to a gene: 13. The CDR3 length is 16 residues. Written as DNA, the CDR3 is TGTGCCAGCACCGCAAGGGGGCTGGGCAACAACTATGGCTACACCTTC. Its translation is CASTARGLGNNYGYTF. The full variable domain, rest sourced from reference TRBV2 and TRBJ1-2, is EPEVTQTPSHQVTQMGQEVILRCVPISNHLYFYWYRQILGQKVEFLVSFYNNEISEKSEIFDDQFSVERPDGSNFTLKIRSTKLEDSAMYFCASTARGLGNNYGYTFGSGTRLTVV.

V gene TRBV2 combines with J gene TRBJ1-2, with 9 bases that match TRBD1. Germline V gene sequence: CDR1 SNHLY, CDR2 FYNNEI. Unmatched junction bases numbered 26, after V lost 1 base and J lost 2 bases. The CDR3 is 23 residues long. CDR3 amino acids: CASSEVRNPDPEDRGPRNYGYTF. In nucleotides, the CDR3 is TGTGCCAGCAGTGAAGTTCGGAACCCCGACCCTGAGGACAGGGGACCGAGAAACTATGGCTACACCTTC.

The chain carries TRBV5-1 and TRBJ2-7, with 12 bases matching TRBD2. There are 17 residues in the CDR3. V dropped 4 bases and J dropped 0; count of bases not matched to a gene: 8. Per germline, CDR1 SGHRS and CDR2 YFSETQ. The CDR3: CASSSLGLAGPSYEQYF. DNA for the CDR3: TGCGCCAGCAGCAGCCTAGGACTAGCGGGACCCTCCTACGAGCAGTACTTC.

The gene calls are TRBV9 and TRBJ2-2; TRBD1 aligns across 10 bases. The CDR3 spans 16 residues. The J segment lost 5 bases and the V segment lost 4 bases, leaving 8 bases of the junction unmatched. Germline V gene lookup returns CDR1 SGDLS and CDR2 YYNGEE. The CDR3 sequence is CASSSTGQGITGELFF. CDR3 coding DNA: TGTGCCAGCAGCTCGACGGGACAGGGGATAACCGGGGAGCTGTTTTTT.

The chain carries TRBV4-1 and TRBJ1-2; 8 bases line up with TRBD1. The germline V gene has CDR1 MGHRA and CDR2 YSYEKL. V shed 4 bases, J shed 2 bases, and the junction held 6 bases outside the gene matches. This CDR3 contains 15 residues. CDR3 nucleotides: TGCGCCAGCAGCCGAATGACAGGGGCCAACTATGGCTACACCTTC. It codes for CASSRMTGANYGYTF.

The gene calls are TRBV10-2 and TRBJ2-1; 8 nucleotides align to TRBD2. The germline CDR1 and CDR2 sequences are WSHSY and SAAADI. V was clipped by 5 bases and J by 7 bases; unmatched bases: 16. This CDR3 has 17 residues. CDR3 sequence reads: CASSKTSGPLAVNEQFF. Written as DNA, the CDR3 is TGCGCCAGCAGTAAAACTAGCGGACCCCTAGCAGTGAATGAGCAGTTCTTC.

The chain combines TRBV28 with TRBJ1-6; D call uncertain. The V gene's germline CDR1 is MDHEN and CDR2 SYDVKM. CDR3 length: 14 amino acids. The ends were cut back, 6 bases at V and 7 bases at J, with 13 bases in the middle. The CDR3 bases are TGTGCCAGCAGGAAAAGTCTAGGAAATTCACCCCTCCACTTT. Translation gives CASRKSLGNSPLHF.

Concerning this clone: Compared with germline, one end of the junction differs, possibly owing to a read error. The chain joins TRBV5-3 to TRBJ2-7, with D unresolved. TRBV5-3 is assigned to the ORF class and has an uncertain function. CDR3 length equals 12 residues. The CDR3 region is CASSLEAYEQYF. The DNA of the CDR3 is TGTGCCAGCAGCTTAGAAGCGTACGAGCAGTACTTC.

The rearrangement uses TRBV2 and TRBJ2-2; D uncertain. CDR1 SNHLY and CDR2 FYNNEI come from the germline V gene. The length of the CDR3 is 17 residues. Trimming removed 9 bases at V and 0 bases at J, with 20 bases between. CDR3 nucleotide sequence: TGTGCCAGTGCCCCTACCCGCGGCGCCGCGAACACCGGGGAGCTGTTTTTT. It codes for CASAPTRGAANTGELFF.

CDR3 residues: CAISDLQGFSSYEQYF. CDR3 nucleotides: TGTGCCATCAGTGACCTACAGGGCTTTAGCTCCTACGAGCAGTACTTC. The chain links TRBV10-3 to TRBJ2-7; weak D call: TRBD1 (6 bases). The germline V gene encodes CDR1 ENHRY and CDR2 SYGVKD. The CDR3 is 16 residues long. Deletions cut 3 bases from V and 0 bases from J, with 15 bases between.

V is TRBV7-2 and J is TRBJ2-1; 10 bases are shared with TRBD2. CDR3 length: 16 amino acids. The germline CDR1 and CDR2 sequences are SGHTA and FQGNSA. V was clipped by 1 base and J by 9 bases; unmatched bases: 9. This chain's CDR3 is CASSLVPAGGPGEQFF. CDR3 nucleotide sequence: TGTGCCAGCAGCTTAGTTCCAGCGGGGGGGCCTGGTGAGCAGTTCTTC.

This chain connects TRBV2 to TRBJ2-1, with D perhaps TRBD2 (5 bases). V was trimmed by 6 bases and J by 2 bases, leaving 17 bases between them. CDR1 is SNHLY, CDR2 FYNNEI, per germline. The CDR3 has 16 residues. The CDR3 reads CASRLAPMRTYNEQFF. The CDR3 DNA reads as TGTGCCAGCAGATTAGCGCCGATGCGTACCTACAATGAGCAGTTCTTC.

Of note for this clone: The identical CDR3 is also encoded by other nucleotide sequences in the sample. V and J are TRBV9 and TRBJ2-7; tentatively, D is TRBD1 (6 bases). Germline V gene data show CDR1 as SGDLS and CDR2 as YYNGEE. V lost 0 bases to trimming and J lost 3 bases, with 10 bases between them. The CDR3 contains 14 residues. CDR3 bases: TGTGCCAGCAGCGTAGGGGACACCAACTACGAGCAGTACTTC. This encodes CASSVGDTNYEQYF.

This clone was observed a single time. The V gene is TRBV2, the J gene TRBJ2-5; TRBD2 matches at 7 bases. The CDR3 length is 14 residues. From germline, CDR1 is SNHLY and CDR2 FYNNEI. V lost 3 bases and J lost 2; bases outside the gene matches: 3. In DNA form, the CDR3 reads TGTGCCAGCAGTGAGTGGACTAGTCAAGAGACCCAGTACTTC. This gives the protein CASSEWTSQETQYF.

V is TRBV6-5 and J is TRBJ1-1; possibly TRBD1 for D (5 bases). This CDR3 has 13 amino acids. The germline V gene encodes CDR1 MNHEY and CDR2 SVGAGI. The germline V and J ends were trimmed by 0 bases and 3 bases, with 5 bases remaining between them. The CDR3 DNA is TGTGCCAGCAGTTACTCCAGGGACACTGAAGCTTTCTTT. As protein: CASSYSRDTEAFF.

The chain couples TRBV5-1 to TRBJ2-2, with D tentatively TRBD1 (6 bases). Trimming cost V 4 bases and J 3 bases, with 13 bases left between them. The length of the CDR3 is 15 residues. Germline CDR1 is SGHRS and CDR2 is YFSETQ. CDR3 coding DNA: TGCGCCAGCAGCGGCCGGGACAAAGACACCGGGGAGCTGTTTTTT. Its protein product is CASSGRDKDTGELFF.

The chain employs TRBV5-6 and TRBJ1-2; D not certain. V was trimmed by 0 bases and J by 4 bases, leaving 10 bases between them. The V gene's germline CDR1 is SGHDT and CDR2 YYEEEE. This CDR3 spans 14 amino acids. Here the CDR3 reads CASSLAKGSYGYTF. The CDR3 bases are TGTGCCAGCAGCTTGGCCAAGGGATCCTATGGCTACACCTTC. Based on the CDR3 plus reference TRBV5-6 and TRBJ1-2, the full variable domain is DAGVTQSPTHLIKTRGQQVTLRCSPKSGHDTVSWYQQALGQGPQFIFQYYEEEERQRGNFPDRFSGHQFPNYSSELNVNALLLGDSALYLCASSLAKGSYGYTFGSGTRLTVV.

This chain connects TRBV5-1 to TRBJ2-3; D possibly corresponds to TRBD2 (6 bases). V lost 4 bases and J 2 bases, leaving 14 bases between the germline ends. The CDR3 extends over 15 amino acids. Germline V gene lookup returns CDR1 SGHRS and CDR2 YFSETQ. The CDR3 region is CASSVAAGFTDTQYF. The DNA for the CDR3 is TGCGCCAGCAGCGTCGCGGCGGGGTTCACAGATACGCAGTATTTT.

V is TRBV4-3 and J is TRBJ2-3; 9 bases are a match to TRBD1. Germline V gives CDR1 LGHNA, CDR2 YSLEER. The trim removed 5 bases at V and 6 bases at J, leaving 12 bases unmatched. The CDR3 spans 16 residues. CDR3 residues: CASSYRTGAFVDTQYF. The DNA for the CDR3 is TGCGCCAGCAGCTACCGGACAGGGGCCTTCGTGGATACGCAGTATTTT.

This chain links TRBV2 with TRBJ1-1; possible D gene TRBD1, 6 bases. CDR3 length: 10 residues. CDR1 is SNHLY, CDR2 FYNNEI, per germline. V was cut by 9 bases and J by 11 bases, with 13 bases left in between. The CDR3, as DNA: TGTGCCAGAGGGACACCGGTCGCTTTCTTT. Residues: CARGTPVAFF.

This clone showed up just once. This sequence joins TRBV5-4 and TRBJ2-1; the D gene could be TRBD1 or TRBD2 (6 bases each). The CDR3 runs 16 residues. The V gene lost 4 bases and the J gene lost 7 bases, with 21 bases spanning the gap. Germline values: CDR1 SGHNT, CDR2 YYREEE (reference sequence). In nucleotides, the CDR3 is TGTGCCAGCAGCCCAGAGGGGGGCAATAGAAGGAATGAGCAGTTCTTC. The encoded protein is CASSPEGGNRRNEQFF.

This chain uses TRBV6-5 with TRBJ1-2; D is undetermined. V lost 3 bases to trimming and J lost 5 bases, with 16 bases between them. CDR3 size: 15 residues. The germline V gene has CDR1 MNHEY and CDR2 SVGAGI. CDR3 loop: CASSYSLLNLYGYTF. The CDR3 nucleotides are TGTGCCAGCAGTTATAGTTTGTTAAACCTTTATGGCTACACCTTC.

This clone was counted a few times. Written as DNA, the CDR3 is TGCAGTGCTAGAAGGGAGACCCAGTACTTC. It codes for CSARRETQYF. This sequence joins TRBV20-1 and TRBJ2-5; D call uncertain. Trimming removed 2 bases from V and 5 bases from J, with 3 bases in between. CDR1 is DFQATT, CDR2 SNEGSKA, per germline (reference sequence). The CDR3 totals 10 residues.

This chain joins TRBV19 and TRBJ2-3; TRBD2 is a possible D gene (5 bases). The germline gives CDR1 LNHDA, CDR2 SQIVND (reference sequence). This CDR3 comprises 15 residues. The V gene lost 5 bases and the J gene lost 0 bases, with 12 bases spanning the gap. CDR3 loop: CASSLGIYSTDTQYF. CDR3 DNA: TGTGCCAGTAGTCTCGGGATTTATAGCACAGATACGCAGTATTTT.

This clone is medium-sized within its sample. CDR3 nucleotide sequence: TGCGCCAGCAGCCAAGATAACGAAGCTTTCTTT. As protein: CASSQDNEAFF. The chain is built from TRBV4-1 and TRBJ1-1; D gene unclear. The V end was cut by 0 bases, the J end by 8 bases, with 4 bases between. The CDR3 sequence is 11 residues long. In germline, CDR1 is MGHRA, CDR2 YSYEKL.

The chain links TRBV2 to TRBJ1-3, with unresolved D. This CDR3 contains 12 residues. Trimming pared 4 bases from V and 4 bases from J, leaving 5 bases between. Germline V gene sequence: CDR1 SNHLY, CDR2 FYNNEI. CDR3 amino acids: CASSGEGNTIYF. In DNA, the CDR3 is TGTGCCAGCAGTGGTGAGGGAAACACCATATATTTT.